Listed here are 31 T cell receptor beta chains from one sample, sequenced in a study of regulatory T cells in long-lasting Graves disease. CDR3 regions were amplified by Arm-PCR using iRepertoire HTBI primers to build TCR beta libraries. TCRdb independently ran MiXCR on the multiplex PCR reads; one entry per CDR3 protein. The data contain 400,000 to 500,000 distinct CDR3 sequences, less than 25% of them singletons. Regarding time point: persistent/refractory GD, antithyroid drugs over 5 years with positive TRAb. Generation of the TCR library employed RNA extracted from PBMCs. Source: peripheral blood mononuclear cells (PBMCs), taken when the disease was refractory, from a patient treated with antithyroid drugs. The receptor source for this set is a female donor with Graves disease.

This clonotype was found many times. CDR3 sequence reads: CASSASGGAQPQHF. The DNA for the CDR3 is TGTGCCAGCAGTGCCTCTGGGGGTGCTCAGCCCCAGCATTTT. The chain uses TRBV6-1 and TRBJ1-5, with D possibly matching TRBD1 (5 bases). V lost 4 bases, J lost 6 bases, and 13 bases lay in between. The CDR3 extends over 14 amino acids. The germline V gene encodes CDR1 MNHNS and CDR2 SASEGT.

This clonotype was counted at least ten times. This chain uses TRBV7-8 with TRBJ2-5; D is unclear. Deletions cut 1 base from V and 2 bases from J, with 11 bases between. This CDR3 comprises 15 residues. Germline CDR1 and CDR2: SGHVS and FQNEAQ. CDR3 sequence (DNA): TGTGCCAGCAGCTTAGGTGGGGAAGAACAAGAGACCCAGTACTTC. Its translation: CASSLGGEEQETQYF.

V usage is TRBV5-1 and J usage is TRBJ2-2; TRBD2 matches at 10 bases. Germline-derived CDR1 and CDR2 are SGHRS and YFSETQ. With V trimmed by 3 bases and J by 0 bases, 8 bases remained unmatched. The CDR3 length is 18 residues. The DNA for the CDR3 is TGCGCCAGCAGCTCTGGGTCCGGACTAGCGGCGAACACCGGGGAGCTGTTTTTT. Its translation: CASSSGSGLAANTGELFF.

CDR3 DNA sequence: TGTGCCAGCAGCCCGACCAGGGTCGACGGAAACACCATATATTTT. Translation gives CASSPTRVDGNTIYF. The gene calls are TRBV7-2 and TRBJ1-3; tentative D call: TRBD1 (5 bases). The V gene's germline CDR1 is SGHTA and CDR2 FQGNSA. Trimming shortened V by 5 bases and J by 4 bases, and 15 bases separated the two germline ends. The CDR3 has 15 amino acids.

The table lists this clonotype with a few counts. This chain uses TRBV20-1 with TRBJ2-5, with D possibly matching TRBD2 (5 bases). Deletions cut 3 bases from V and 3 bases from J, with 20 bases between. CDR1 and CDR2 from the germline V gene are DFQATT and SNEGSKA (reference sequence). The CDR3 is 16 amino acids. CDR3 bases: TGCAGTGCTAGGCGGAGCGGAGGATGGGAAAAAGAGACCCAGTACTTC. It codes for CSARRSGGWEKETQYF.

This clonotype was detected ten times or more. This chain connects TRBV12-3 or TRBV12-4 to TRBJ1-1, with 8 bases fitting TRBD1. The CDR3 contains 14 residues. Trimming cost V 7 bases and J 7 bases; bases outside gene matches: 11. The DNA of the CDR3 is TGTGCCAGCACCCGACAGGGGCGAGCTCGTGAAGCTTTCTTT. Its translation: CASTRQGRAREAFF.

Many counts were recorded for this clonotype. This rearrangement joins TRBV6-4 to TRBJ1-2; no clear D gene. Deletions cut 5 bases from V and 8 bases from J, with 15 bases between. Germline V lookup: CDR1 MRHNA, CDR2 SNTAGT. The CDR3 runs 13 residues. CDR3 coding DNA: TGTGCCAGCAGTTTCGAGGTGGCAGAGGGCTACACCTTC. Its translation is CASSFEVAEGYTF.

This clonotype was found many times. The chain is built from TRBV11-2 and TRBJ2-5; D call uncertain. This CDR3 is built from 13 residues. V was cut by 4 bases and J by 7 bases, with 13 bases left in between. Germline assignment: CDR1 SGHAT and CDR2 FQNNGV. The CDR3 spells CASSSSTSGTQYF. The CDR3 DNA reads as TGTGCCAGCAGCTCCAGCACTTCAGGGACCCAGTACTTC.

This clonotype was recorded at least ten times. The chain combines TRBV7-2 with TRBJ2-7, with D tentatively TRBD2 (5 bases). The germline V gene encodes CDR1 SGHTA and CDR2 FQGNSA. CDR3 length: 14 amino acids. Trimming cost V 2 bases and J 3 bases, with 11 bases left between them. The CDR3 loop reads CASSLRSGIYEQYF. The CDR3 DNA reads TGTGCCAGCAGCTTACGCTCGGGAATCTACGAGCAGTACTTC.

The J gene is TRBJ1-1, the V gene TRBV4-1; maybe TRBD1 (5 bases). CDR3 length: 15 amino acids. Trimming took off 1 base at V and 0 bases at J, with 9 bases between the two ends. CDR1 MGHRA and CDR2 YSYEKL come from the germline V gene. The CDR3 DNA is TGCGCCAGCAGCCAAGCCCAACAGGTGAACACTGAAGCTTTCTTT. Translated, it gives CASSQAQQVNTEAFF.

This clonotype was found a few times. The V and J genes are TRBV6-1 and TRBJ1-5; no definite D call. V gave up 2 bases and J gave up 4 bases, with 15 bases separating them. CDR1 and CDR2 (germline): MNHNS, SASEGT. The CDR3 runs 16 residues. The CDR3 loop reads CASSESVWPINQPQHF. Here the CDR3 DNA reads TGTGCCAGCAGTGAATCGGTCTGGCCCATAAATCAGCCCCAGCATTTT.

There are a few counts of this clonotype. This rearrangement joins TRBV19 to TRBJ2-5; 9 bases align to TRBD2. Germline V gene sequence: CDR1 LNHDA, CDR2 SQIVND (reference sequence). V lost 0 bases to trimming and J lost 3 bases; unmatched junction nucleotides: 5. The CDR3 has 16 amino acids. The CDR3 sequence: CASSIEVAGVEETQYF. In nucleotides, the CDR3 is TGTGCCAGTAGTATAGAAGTAGCGGGAGTTGAAGAGACCCAGTACTTC.

The chain combines TRBV5-1 with TRBJ2-7; the D gene is possibly TRBD1 (7 bases). Germline-derived CDR1 and CDR2 are SGHRS and YFSETQ. The V end lost 6 bases, the J end lost 0 bases, and 13 bases lay between the germline ends. The CDR3 spans 14 residues. CDR3 in DNA: TGCGCCAGCACGGAGGGGGCCAACTCCTACGAGCAGTACTTC. Its translation: CASTEGANSYEQYF.

Many counts were recorded for this clonotype. V is TRBV12-3 or TRBV12-4 and J is TRBJ2-2, with D uncertain. V was cut by 3 bases and J by 1 base, with 12 bases left in between. The CDR3 has 16 residues. The DNA of the CDR3 is TGTGCCAGCAGTTTTGGTCGCAGGAGGAACACCGGGGAGCTGTTTTTT. Its protein is CASSFGRRRNTGELFF.

This chain joins TRBV13 and TRBJ2-7, with TRBD2 matching over 13 bases. Germline values: CDR1 PRHDT, CDR2 FYEKMQ (reference sequence). This CDR3 contains 18 residues. The trim removed 4 bases at V and 2 bases at J, leaving 11 bases unmatched. The CDR3 loop reads CASSSRTSGSPVTYEQYF. DNA of the CDR3: TGTGCCAGCAGCTCCCGGACTAGCGGGAGCCCTGTCACCTACGAGCAGTACTTC.

This clonotype showed up many times. The chain uses TRBV6-5 and TRBJ1-2, with TRBD1 identical over 7 bases. This CDR3 spans 13 amino acids. V gave up 2 bases and J gave up 7 bases; unmatched junction bases: 4. Germline lookup yields CDR1 MNHEY and CDR2 SVGAGI. DNA of the CDR3: TGTGCCAGCAGTTACCGACAGGGAGGTGGCTACACCTTC. It specifies CASSYRQGGGYTF.

This rearrangement joins TRBV6-5 to TRBJ2-1; 11 bases are a match to TRBD2. V shed 0 bases, J shed 2 bases, and the junction held 6 bases outside the gene matches. This CDR3 region has 18 residues. Germline V gene sequence: CDR1 MNHEY, CDR2 SVGAGI. The CDR3 region has the DNA TGTGCCAGCAGTTACTCTTCCCCACTAGCGGGGGCCTACAATGAGCAGTTCTTC. Translated: CASSYSSPLAGAYNEQFF.

This sequence joins TRBV5-1 and TRBJ2-3; maybe TRBD1 (6 bases). V was shortened by 5 bases and J by 0 bases, with 19 bases between the two germline ends. The CDR3 runs to 17 residues. Germline CDR1 reads SGHRS; CDR2 reads YFSETQ. The CDR3 nucleotides are TGCGCCAGCAGTCGGTCACAGGGAGTACCTAGCACAGATACGCAGTATTTT. Protein sequence: CASSRSQGVPSTDTQYF.

This clonotype was seen ten or more times. J is TRBJ2-4 and V is TRBV28; 7 nucleotides agree with TRBD1. Unmatched junction bases numbered 7, after V lost 6 bases and J lost 5 bases. This CDR3 is built from 14 residues. Germline CDR1 and CDR2: MDHEN and SYDVKM. The CDR3 DNA reads as TGTGCCAGCAGCCCAAGGGGGCTCCAAAACATTCAGTACTTC. It yields the protein CASSPRGLQNIQYF.

This sequence joins TRBV3-1 and TRBJ2-7, with 10 bases matching TRBD2. CDR1 is LGHDT and CDR2 is YNNKEL in the germline V gene (reference sequence). The CDR3 is 18 amino acids. Trimming at V came to 6 bases and at J to 2 bases, leaving 16 bases not matched to a gene. DNA for the CDR3: TGTGCCAGCAGTCCTCAGGTCGGTACTAGCGGGATCACCTACGAGCAGTACTTC. Residues: CASSPQVGTSGITYEQYF.

This clonotype has more than one count but fewer than ten. The chain is built from TRBV19 and TRBJ1-1; TRBD1 matches 8 bases. The CDR3 loop spans 16 amino acids. After removal of 7 bases from V and 2 bases from J, the junction contained 12 bases not matched to a gene. The germline CDR1 and CDR2 sequences are LNHDA and SQIVND (reference sequence). The CDR3 reads CASKTRGGTGNTEAFF. As DNA, the CDR3 is TGTGCCAGTAAAACGCGGGGGGGGACAGGAAACACTGAAGCTTTCTTT.

The J gene is TRBJ2-5, the V gene TRBV28, with a tentative D call TRBD2 (6 bases). Germline CDR1 MDHEN, CDR2 SYDVKM. There are 17 residues in the CDR3. V was clipped by 2 bases and J by 5 bases, with 21 bases between them. The CDR3 spells CASSLGGFSPPIETQYF. The CDR3, as DNA: TGTGCCAGCAGTTTAGGGGGGTTCAGCCCCCCTATCGAGACCCAGTACTTC.

This sequence joins TRBV4-3 and TRBJ1-6; the D is unclear. CDR1 and CDR2 from the germline V gene are LGHNA and YSLEER. Deletions cut 1 base from V and 7 bases from J, with 11 bases between. CDR3 length equals 15 residues. The CDR3 DNA is TGCGCCAGCAGCCAAGGAACCGGGCCGAATTCACCCCTCCACTTT. Amino acids: CASSQGTGPNSPLHF.

This clonotype was detected ten times or more. This sequence joins TRBV2 and TRBJ1-5; possibly TRBD1 for D (6 bases). CDR3 length equals 13 residues. V lost 6 bases to trimming and J lost 4 bases, with 10 bases between them. From germline, CDR1 is SNHLY and CDR2 FYNNEI. CDR3 DNA: TGTGCCAGCAGCGCAGGGGTAAATCAGCCCCAGCATTTT. Its protein product is CASSAGVNQPQHF.

This clonotype was seen a handful of times. The chain is built from TRBV18 and TRBJ1-2; no clear D gene. The ends were cut back, 3 bases at V and 7 bases at J, with 15 bases in the middle. Germline CDR1 KGHSH, CDR2 LQKENI. This CDR3 comprises 14 residues. The CDR3 region has the DNA TGTGCCAGCTCACCGGCCGGAGGGCAAGGTGGCTACACCTTC. It translates to CASSPAGGQGGYTF.

The gene calls are TRBV14 and TRBJ1-2; 8 nucleotides align to TRBD1. CDR3 size: 14 residues. V lost 3 bases to trimming and J lost 3 bases; unmatched junction nucleotides: 3. Germline V gene data show CDR1 as SGHDN and CDR2 as FVKESK. Here the CDR3 DNA reads TGTGCCAGCAGCCAGTTGGACAGGGACTATGGCTACACCTTC. This translates into CASSQLDRDYGYTF.

This clonotype was recorded at least ten times. The genes are TRBV7-2 and TRBJ2-7, with a weak D call TRBD1 (6 bases). CDR1 SGHTA and CDR2 FQGNSA come from the germline V gene. The CDR3 extends over 14 amino acids. V was clipped by 5 bases and J by 7 bases, with 18 bases between them. The DNA for the CDR3 is TGTGCCAGCAGCCAACTGCCGGGACACCTAGAGCAGTACTTC. Amino acids: CASSQLPGHLEQYF. The entire variable domain, with the rest obtained from reference TRBV7-2 and TRBJ2-7, is as follows: GAGVSQSPSNKVTEKGKDVELRCDPISGHTALYWYRQSLGQGLEFLIYFQGNSAPDKSGLPSDRFSAERTGGSVSTLTIQRTQQEDSAVYLCASSQLPGHLEQYFGPGTRLTVT.

This clonotype was seen only a few times. The genes are TRBV5-5 and TRBJ2-7; 8 bases map to TRBD1. The length of the CDR3 is 15 residues. Germline loops: CDR1 SGHKS, CDR2 YYEKEE (reference sequence). The V segment lost 0 bases and the J segment 3 bases; nucleotides outside the gene matches: 5. CDR3 loop: CASSLEQGGYYEQYF. CDR3 coding DNA: TGTGCCAGCAGCTTGGAACAGGGGGGATACTACGAGCAGTACTTC.

A few counts support this clonotype. The J gene is TRBJ1-1, the V gene TRBV6-5; 11 bases map to TRBD1. V shed 2 bases and J 6 bases; nucleotides not matched to a gene: 2. Looked up from germline, CDR1 is MNHEY and CDR2 is SVGAGI. This CDR3 has 14 residues. The CDR3 region is CASSYEGQGAEAFF. The CDR3 nucleotides are TGTGCCAGCAGTTACGAGGGACAGGGGGCTGAAGCTTTCTTT.

The V gene is TRBV7-9, the J gene TRBJ2-1; either TRBD1 or TRBD2 may fit D (5 bases each). The CDR3 is made up of 15 amino acids. The germline V and J ends were trimmed by 3 bases and 8 bases, with 17 bases remaining between them. Germline CDR1 reads SEHNR; CDR2 reads FQNEAQ (reference sequence). The CDR3 sequence: CASSFGAPSPDEQFF. In DNA, the CDR3 is TGTGCCAGCAGCTTCGGGGCCCCATCCCCCGATGAGCAGTTCTTC.

This clonotype has at least ten counts. V is TRBV28 and J is TRBJ2-7; D uncertain. Looked up from germline, CDR1 is MDHEN and CDR2 is SYDVKM. With 1 base removed from V and 7 bases from J, the gap between germline ends came to 8 bases. The CDR3 runs to 12 residues. The CDR3 DNA is TGTGCCAGCAGTTTATCCCAACGAGAGCAGTACTTC. Translating it yields CASSLSQREQYF.